This T cell receptor (beta chain) originates from a study of T cell responses to AZD1222 COVID-19 vaccine. Study-wide results and caveats: Reportedly, nearly half of unique spike TCRs recognized epitopes outside B.1.351/B.1.1.7 mutations. Among the donors, most were white British and more were female, and clonal diversity was possibly underestimated. The study found vaccine-associated CD4 TCRs spanning spike, dominant at 160-218 and 743-854. The number of AZD1222 recipients seropositive at baseline was only 6 or 7.

The table came from immunoSEQ multiplex PCR; TCRdb's copy has only in-frame clones and leaves some out. There are 80,000 to 100,000 clones in the sample; roughly 90% occur only once, and roughly 2.8% lies in the top ten. On this clone: Its antigen is still unknown.

The TCR originated in an adult in good health. The sample was peripheral blood, taken on day 0 of MenACWY control vaccination.

In nucleotides, the CDR3 is TGTGCCAGCAGCGCAGGGACAGGGTATGGCTACACCTTC. Translated: CASSAGTGYGYTF. This chain uses TRBV4-2 with TRBJ1-2; 9 bases line up with TRBD1. CDR1 is LGHNA and CDR2 is YNFKEQ in the germline V gene. With 5 bases clipped from V and 5 bases from J, the junction kept 3 bases outside the gene matches. This CDR3 contains 13 residues.